Listed below are T cell receptor beta chains from one sample, sequenced in a study of blood T cell repertoires in COVID-19. Assay: immunoSEQ multiplex PCR; the TCRdb copy retains only in-frame clones and omits some. Of just under 40,000 clones in the sample, approximately 96% were seen once. Sample: peripheral blood. The receptors shown here come from a human donor with active COVID-19. The donor label of this sample is uncertain. Both conserved end residues are part of each CDR3. Not all rows give a size; the values are once, few, many and, for expanded clones, a class.

.	TRBV5-6	TRBJ1-3	CASSSSEGGAIYF
.	TRBV6-1	TRBJ1-6	CASSDHLQTGSPLHF
.	TRBV6-5	TRBJ1-2	CASRETGGRDGYTF
.	TRBV15	TRBJ1-1	CATSKETGEAFF
.	TRBV7-9	TRBJ1-6	CASSLDRSGPLHF
.	TRBV13	TRBJ2-5	CASSPWDRGKETQYF
few	TRBV27	TRBJ1-6	CASRGDRAGNSPLHF
.	TRBV19	TRBJ1-1	CASSLNRGGEAFF
few	TRBV19	TRBJ2-2	CASSISGSGELFF
.	TRBV2	TRBJ2-7	CASSELRDTTYEQYF
once	TRBV6-1	TRBJ1-2	CASSELPGTHGYTF
.	TRBV5-1	TRBJ2-5	CASSLGTSGISAETQYF
.	TRBV10-1	TRBJ2-1	CASSPSGVPEQFF
few	TRBV3-1/TRBV3-2	TRBJ2-7	CASSQDRYYEQYF
.	TRBV6-6	TRBJ2-2	CASSYLQAGELFF
.	TRBV11-3	TRBJ2-7	CASSPLGVYEQYF
.	TRBV19	TRBJ2-5	CASSGTGQETQYF
.	TRBV2	TRBJ2-7	CASSVWDTSYEQYF
few	TRBV5-5	TRBJ2-1	CASSLWGDEQFF
.	TRBV6-5	TRBJ1-2	CASSPPGRYGYTF
.	TRBV28	TRBJ2-7	CASRDAGTYEQYF
.	TRBV6-5	TRBJ1-5	CASRETGLNQPQHF
.	TRBV5-1	TRBJ1-1	CASSVDRNTEAFF
.	TRBV2	TRBJ2-7	CASSESQVGAKVEQYF
.	TRBV6-6	TRBJ1-6	CASSSDSPLHF
.	TRBV3-1/TRBV3-2	TRBJ2-2	CASSGTSGAIGELFF
.	TRBV20-1	TRBJ2-2	CSASRQRGGTGELFF
.	TRBV5-1	TRBJ2-7	CASSLTGDVRTYEQYF
once	TRBV9	TRBJ1-1	CASSVGGLGNTEAFF
once	TRBV6-4	TRBJ2-3	CASSAQGLEADTQYF
once	TRBV25-1	TRBJ2-1	CASRGDRGYSNEQFF
.	TRBV11-2	TRBJ1-6	CASSPRSNSPLHF
once	TRBV15	TRBJ2-7	CATSRGILGLAVNEQYF
.	TRBV15	TRBJ1-4	CATSIGTGEKLFF
.	TRBV2	TRBJ2-3	CASSEDMTDTQYF
once	TRBV7-9	TRBJ1-4	CASSTPGVPNEKLFF
.	TRBV6-2/TRBV6-3	TRBJ2-3	CASSSGTSGMKATDTQYF
.	TRBV19	TRBJ1-1	CASRNRDTYTEAFF
.	TRBV9	TRBJ1-1	CASSVRQANTEAFF
.	TRBV4-1	TRBJ1-1	CASSQDGTARQAFF
.	TRBV29-1	TRBJ1-2	CSVVRDRGSYTF
.	TRBV7-7	TRBJ1-4	CASSPGQGNNEKLFF
.	TRBV5-8	TRBJ2-3	CASSPGTGSTDTQYF
.	TRBV6-6	TRBJ2-3	CASSLGGAGDTQYF
.	TRBV5-5	TRBJ2-7	CASSPRLAGSSYEQYF
.	TRBV27	TRBJ2-7	CASSLYSGPYEQYF
.	TRBV5-4	TRBJ1-2	CASRDRASYGYTF
.	TRBV13	TRBJ1-1	CASSAQDFQQAFF
once	TRBV19	TRBJ1-1	CASSQDRRNTEAFF
once	TRBV24-1	TRBJ2-5	CATSDSYTGMVRETQYF
.	TRBV11-2	TRBJ2-5	CASSLGADREAQYF
.	TRBV4-2	TRBJ1-4	CASSQAPVRQNEKLFF
.	TRBV24-1	TRBJ2-2	CATSESGRAGNTGELFF
.	TRBV28	TRBJ2-5	CASQGPDQETQYF